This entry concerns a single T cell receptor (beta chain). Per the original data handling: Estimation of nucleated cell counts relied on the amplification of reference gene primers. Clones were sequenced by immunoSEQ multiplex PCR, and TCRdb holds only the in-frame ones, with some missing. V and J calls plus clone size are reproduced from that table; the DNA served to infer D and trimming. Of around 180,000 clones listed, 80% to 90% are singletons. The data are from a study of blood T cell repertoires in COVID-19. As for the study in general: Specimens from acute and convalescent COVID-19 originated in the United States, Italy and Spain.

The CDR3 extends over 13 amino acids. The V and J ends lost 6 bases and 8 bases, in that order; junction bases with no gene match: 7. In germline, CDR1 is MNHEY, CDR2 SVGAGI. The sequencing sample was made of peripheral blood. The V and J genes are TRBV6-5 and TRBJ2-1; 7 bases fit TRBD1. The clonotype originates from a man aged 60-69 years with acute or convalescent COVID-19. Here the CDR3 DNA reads TGTGCCAGCAGCGGACAGGAACGTCATGAGCAGTTCTTC. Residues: CASSGQERHEQFF.